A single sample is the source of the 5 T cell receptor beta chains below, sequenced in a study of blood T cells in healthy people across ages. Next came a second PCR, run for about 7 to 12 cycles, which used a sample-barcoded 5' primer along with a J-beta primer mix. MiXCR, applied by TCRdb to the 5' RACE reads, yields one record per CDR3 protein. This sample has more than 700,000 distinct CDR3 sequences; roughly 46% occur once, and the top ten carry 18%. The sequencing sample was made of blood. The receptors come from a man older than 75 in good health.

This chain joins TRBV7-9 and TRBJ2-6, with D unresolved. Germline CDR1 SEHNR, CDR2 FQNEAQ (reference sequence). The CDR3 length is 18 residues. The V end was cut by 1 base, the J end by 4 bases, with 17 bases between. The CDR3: CASSLDAIPTPGANVLTF. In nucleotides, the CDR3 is TGTGCCAGCAGCTTAGATGCCATACCTACGCCCGGGGCCAACGTCCTGACTTTC. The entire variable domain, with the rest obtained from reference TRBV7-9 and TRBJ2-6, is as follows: DTGVSQNPRHKITKRGQNVTFRCDPISEHNRLYWYRQTLGQGPEFLTYFQNEAQLEKSRLLSDRFSAERPKGSFSTLEIQRTEQGDSAMYLCASSLDAIPTPGANVLTFGAGSRLTVL.

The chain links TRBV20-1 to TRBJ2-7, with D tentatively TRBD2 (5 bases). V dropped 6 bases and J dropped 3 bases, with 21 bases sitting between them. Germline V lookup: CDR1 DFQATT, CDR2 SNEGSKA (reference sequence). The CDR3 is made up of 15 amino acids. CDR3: CSAQSPGPGNYEQYF. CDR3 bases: TGCAGTGCCCAGTCTCCGGGCCCGGGGAACTACGAGCAGTACTTC.

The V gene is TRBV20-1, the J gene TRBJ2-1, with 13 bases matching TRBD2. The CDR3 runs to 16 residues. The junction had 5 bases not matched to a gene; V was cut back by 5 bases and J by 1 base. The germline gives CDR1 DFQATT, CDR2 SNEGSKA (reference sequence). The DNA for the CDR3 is TGCAGTGCTCACCGACTAGCGGGAGGATCCTACAATGAGCAGTTCTTC. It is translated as CSAHRLAGGSYNEQFF.

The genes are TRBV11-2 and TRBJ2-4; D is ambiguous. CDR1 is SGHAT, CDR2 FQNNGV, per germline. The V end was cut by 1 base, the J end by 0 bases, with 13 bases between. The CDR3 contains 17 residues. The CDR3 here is CASSLGVDQLAKNIQYF. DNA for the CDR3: TGTGCCAGCAGCTTAGGTGTGGATCAGCTAGCCAAAAACATTCAGTACTTC.

The CDR3 here is CASSVDSGTEAFF. In DNA form, the CDR3 reads TGTGCCAGCAGCGTGGACAGCGGCACTGAAGCTTTCTTT. V usage is TRBV7-3 and J usage is TRBJ1-1, with D possibly matching TRBD1 (6 bases). Germline values: CDR1 SGHTA, CDR2 FQGTGA. V was shortened by 5 bases and J by 4 bases, with 11 bases between the two germline ends. This CDR3 is built from 13 residues.